What follows are 15 T cell receptor beta chains derived from one specimen sequenced in a study of blood T cells in healthy people across ages (dated by TCRdb to about 2015). Library preparation was by 5' RACE. Sequencing instrument: Illumina HiSeq 2500. A second roughly 6 to 12 cycle PCR used a sample-barcoded 5' primer and a J-beta primer mix. The public sequencing data were trimmed at Q25 with fastp and processed into clonotypes with MiXCR by TCRdb, which kept only in-frame beta chains. CDR3 protein sequences are deduplicated, and each keeps its most common genes and DNA. The sample profile shows some 1.5 million distinct CDR3 sequences; 28% of them were found once. 7.7% of the sample lies in the top ten. Sequences were obtained from blood. Source of these receptors: a woman in her twenties or thirties in good health.

Of note for this clonotype: The junction does not match germline at one end; this may be a read error. This rearrangement joins TRBV20-1 to TRBJ2-1, with D perhaps matching TRBD2 (6 bases). Germline assignment: CDR1 DFQATT and CDR2 SNEGSKA (reference sequence). The CDR3 extends over 15 amino acids. The CDR3 loop reads CSAREIAAAYNEQFF. The CDR3 nucleotides are TGCAGCGCTAGAGAGATAGCGGCTGCTTACAATGAGCAGTTCTTC.

Remarks on this clonotype: This may come from a read error, since a much larger clone is one base off. J is TRBJ2-1 and V is TRBV9, with 9 bases fitting TRBD2. The CDR3 has 15 residues. Germline values: CDR1 SGDLS, CDR2 YYNGEE. The CDR3 region has the DNA TGTGCTAGCAGCGTAGGCAGCGGGGGGATCTATGAGCAGTTCTTC. The encoded protein is CASSVGSGGIYEQFF.

Many counts were recorded for this clonotype. For the CDR3, the DNA is TGTGCCAGCAGCTCCCAGGGGCTCAACAACGAGCAGTACTTC. Its translation: CASSSQGLNNEQYF. This chain uses TRBV7-2 with TRBJ2-7; tentative D call: TRBD1 (6 bases). The CDR3 consists of 14 residues. V was clipped by 4 bases and J by 5 bases, with 15 bases between them. CDR1 and CDR2 (germline): SGHTA, FQGNSA.

This clonotype was found a few times. This chain links TRBV10-3 with TRBJ2-1, with D tentatively TRBD2 (5 bases). There are 16 residues in the CDR3. The germline CDR1 and CDR2 sequences are ENHRY and SYGVKD. Trimming left V 4 bases short and J 0 bases short, with 13 bases between. This chain's CDR3 is CAISVEGESSYNEQFF. The CDR3 DNA is TGTGCCATCAGTGTTGAGGGAGAGAGCTCCTACAATGAGCAGTTCTTC.

This chain connects TRBV7-2 to TRBJ2-7; 12 positions match TRBD2. V trimming: 5 bases; J trimming: 6 bases; junction bases outside the gene matches: 5. This CDR3 has 14 residues. The germline V gene encodes CDR1 SGHTA and CDR2 FQGNSA. The CDR3 coding sequence is TGTGCCAGCAGCGCCTCGGGACTAGCGGGCGAGCAGTACTTC. Amino acids: CASSASGLAGEQYF.

DNA for the CDR3: TGTGCCAGCAGCATACAGGGGGCAAACGAGCAGTACTTC. Protein sequence: CASSIQGANEQYF. V usage is TRBV7-6 and J usage is TRBJ2-7; TRBD1 matches 9 bases. This CDR3 is 13 amino acids long. With 5 bases clipped from V and 5 bases from J, the junction kept 4 bases outside the gene matches. Germline CDR1 and CDR2: SGHVS and FNYEAQ.

The chain carries TRBV10-3 and TRBJ1-1, with TRBD1 identical over 9 bases. This CDR3 has 13 amino acids. V shed 9 bases and J 0 bases; nucleotides not matched to a gene: 2. Per germline, CDR1 ENHRY and CDR2 SYGVKD. The DNA of the CDR3 is TGTGCCATGGGACAGGGTTTGAACACTGAAGCTTTCTTT. This encodes CAMGQGLNTEAFF.

This clonotype was detected a few times. V is TRBV7-9 and J is TRBJ1-5; D is perhaps TRBD1 (6 bases). The V end lost 1 base, the J end lost 4 bases, and 8 bases lay between the germline ends. The CDR3 consists of 14 residues. Germline assignment: CDR1 SEHNR and CDR2 FQNEAQ (reference sequence). CDR3 in amino acids: CASSLDRDNQPQHF. The CDR3 DNA reads TGTGCCAGCAGCTTAGACAGGGATAATCAGCCCCAGCATTTT.

In this sample, this clonotype turned up a few times. This chain links TRBV7-2 with TRBJ2-5, with a possible D match to TRBD2 (7 bases). With 0 bases removed from V and 2 bases from J, the gap between germline ends came to 13 bases. CDR1 is SGHTA and CDR2 is FQGNSA in the germline V gene. This CDR3 contains 16 residues. The CDR3 is CASSLALGRGQETQYF. Here the CDR3 DNA reads TGTGCCAGCAGCTTAGCGCTTGGGAGGGGGCAAGAGACCCAGTACTTC.

The rearrangement joins TRBV18 to TRBJ1-6; D remains unclear. CDR1 is KGHSH and CDR2 is LQKENI in the germline V gene. This CDR3 has 16 residues. Trimming stripped 6 bases from V and 5 bases from J, with 17 bases between. In DNA, the CDR3 is TGTGCCAGCTCCCCCCGGTCCCCGGGTGATAATTCACCCCTCCACTTT. Translation gives CASSPRSPGDNSPLHF.

The J gene is TRBJ1-2, the V gene TRBV16; 10 bases line up with TRBD1. The CDR3 covers 18 residues. Germline values: CDR1 KGHSY, CDR2 FQNENV. With V trimmed by 3 bases and J by 7 bases, 17 bases remained unmatched. The CDR3, as DNA: TGTGCCAGCAGCCACCCCCCTTCGACAGGGGGCCAACCGCGTGGCTACACCTTC. It is translated as CASSHPPSTGGQPRGYTF.

This clonotype showed up just a few times. The rearrangement uses TRBV20-1 and TRBJ1-2, with D possibly matching TRBD1 (5 bases). From germline, CDR1 is DFQATT and CDR2 SNEGSKA (reference sequence). This CDR3 comprises 14 residues. Trimming removed 1 base at V and 4 bases at J, with 13 bases between. The CDR3 sequence is CSARGGAGVYGYTF. The CDR3 DNA reads TGCAGTGCTAGAGGAGGGGCCGGAGTCTATGGCTACACCTTC.

This clonotype was observed many times. The chain employs TRBV12-3 or TRBV12-4 and TRBJ2-3; D not resolved. The CDR3 length is 15 residues. V lost 2 bases to trimming and J lost 9 bases, with 18 bases between them. The CDR3 bases are TGTGCCAGCAGTTTACTAATACCCACCCCGTCCACGCAGTATTTT. Its translation is CASSLLIPTPSTQYF.

This clonotype was counted many times. V usage is TRBV12-3 or TRBV12-4 and J usage is TRBJ2-5, with D tentatively TRBD2 (6 bases). The CDR3 is made up of 13 amino acids. The V end lost 3 bases, the J end lost 5 bases, and 10 bases lay between the germline ends. The DNA for the CDR3 is TGTGCCAGCAGTTTCGGGGGAGTGGAGACCCAGTACTTC. It is translated as CASSFGGVETQYF.

V and J are TRBV5-3 and TRBJ1-5; D gene ambiguous. TRBV5-3 is classed as an ORF, of uncertain function. V lost 7 bases, J lost 7 bases, and 6 bases lay in between. There are 10 residues in the CDR3. CDR3 bases: TGTGCCAGACCTCTCCAGCCCCAGCATTTT. Its protein product is CARPLQPQHF.